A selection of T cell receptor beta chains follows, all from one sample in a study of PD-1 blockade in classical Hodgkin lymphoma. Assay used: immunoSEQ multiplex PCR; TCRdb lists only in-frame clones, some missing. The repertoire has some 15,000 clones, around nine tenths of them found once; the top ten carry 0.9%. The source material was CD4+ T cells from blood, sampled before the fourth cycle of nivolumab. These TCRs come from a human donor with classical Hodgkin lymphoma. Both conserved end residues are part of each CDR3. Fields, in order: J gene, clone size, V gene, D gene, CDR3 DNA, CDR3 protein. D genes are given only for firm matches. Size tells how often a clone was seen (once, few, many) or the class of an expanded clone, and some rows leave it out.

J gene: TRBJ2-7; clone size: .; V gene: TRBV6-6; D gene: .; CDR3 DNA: TGTGCCAGCAGTTACTCGTCCTACGAGCAGTACTTC; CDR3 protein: CASSYSSYEQYF
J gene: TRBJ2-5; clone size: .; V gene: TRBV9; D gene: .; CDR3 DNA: TGTGCCAGCAGCGACCGCGGTTCGGAGACCCAGTACTTC; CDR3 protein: CASSDRGSETQYF
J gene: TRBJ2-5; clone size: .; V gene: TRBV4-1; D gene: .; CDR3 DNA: TGCGCCAGCAGCCTTGTCGAGCAGGCCCAAGAGACCCAGTACTTC; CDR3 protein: CASSLVEQAQETQYF
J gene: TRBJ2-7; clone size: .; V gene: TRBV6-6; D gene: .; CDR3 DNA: TGTGCCAGCAGTTACTCCACAGGTAGAACCTACGAGCAGTACTTC; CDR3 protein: CASSYSTGRTYEQYF
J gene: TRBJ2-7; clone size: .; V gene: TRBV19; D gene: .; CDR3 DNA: TGTGCCAGTAGTATGGTTAGAGACTACGAGCAGTACTTC; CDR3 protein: CASSMVRDYEQYF
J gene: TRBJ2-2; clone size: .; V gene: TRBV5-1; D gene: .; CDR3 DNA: TGCGCCAGCAGCTTGGTACAGGATAACACCGGGGAGCTGTTTTTT; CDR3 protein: CASSLVQDNTGELFF
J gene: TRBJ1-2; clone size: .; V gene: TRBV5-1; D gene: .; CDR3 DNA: TGCGCCAGCAGCTTGGAGGGGGTGAGCTACTATGGCTACACCTTC; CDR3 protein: CASSLEGVSYYGYTF
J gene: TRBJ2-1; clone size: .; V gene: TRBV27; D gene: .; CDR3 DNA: TGTGCCACCCCTGCAGGTACCGACTACAATGAGCAGTTCTTC; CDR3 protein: CATPAGTDYNEQFF
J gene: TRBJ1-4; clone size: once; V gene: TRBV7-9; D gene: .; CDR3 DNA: TGTGCCAGCAATGTCGGGGCGTCGGGTGAAAAACTGTTTTTT; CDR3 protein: CASNVGASGEKLFF
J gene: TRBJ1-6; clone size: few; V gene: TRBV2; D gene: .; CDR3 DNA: TGTGCCAGCAGTGAAGAACAGAATTCACCCCTCCACTTT; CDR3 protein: CASSEEQNSPLHF
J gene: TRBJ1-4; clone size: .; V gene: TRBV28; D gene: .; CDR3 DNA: TGTGCCAGCAGTTCCGAACAACAGGGTGAAAAACTGTTTTTT; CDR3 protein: CASSSEQQGEKLFF
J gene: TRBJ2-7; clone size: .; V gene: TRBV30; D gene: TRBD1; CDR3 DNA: TGTGCCTGGAGGAGGACAGGGACCCTCGGCGAGCAGTACTTC; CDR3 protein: CAWRRTGTLGEQYF
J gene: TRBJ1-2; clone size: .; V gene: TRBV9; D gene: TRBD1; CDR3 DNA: TGTGCCAGCAGCGTAGGGGGACAGGGGGCGCACTATGGCTACACCTTC; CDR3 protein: CASSVGGQGAHYGYTF
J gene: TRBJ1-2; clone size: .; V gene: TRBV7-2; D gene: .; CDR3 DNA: TGTGCCAGCAGCTTAAACCGGGACCCCTTCTATGGCTACACCTTC; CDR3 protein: CASSLNRDPFYGYTF
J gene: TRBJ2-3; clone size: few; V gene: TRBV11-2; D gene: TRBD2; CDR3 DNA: TGTGCCAGCACCCCCGATAGCGGGGGAGGCACAGATACGCAGTATTTT; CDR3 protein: CASTPDSGGGTDTQYF
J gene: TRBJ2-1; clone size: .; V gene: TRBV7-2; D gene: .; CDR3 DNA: TGTGCCAGCAGCTTAACCGGACCACACCGGGGTATGGATGAGCAGTTCTTC; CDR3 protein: CASSLTGPHRGMDEQFF
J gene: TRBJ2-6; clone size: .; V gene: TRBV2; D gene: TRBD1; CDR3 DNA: TGTGCCAGCAGTGATTGGACAGGGGCTGGGGCCAACGTCCTGACTTTC; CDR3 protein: CASSDWTGAGANVLTF
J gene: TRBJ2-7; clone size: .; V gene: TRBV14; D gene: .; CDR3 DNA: TGTGCCAGCAGCCAAGTTGGCTCCCTCCAGGGGCAGTACTTC; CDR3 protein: CASSQVGSLQGQYF
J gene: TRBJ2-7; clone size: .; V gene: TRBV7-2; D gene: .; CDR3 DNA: TGTGCCAGCAGCTTACGGTGGGGGGTAGGCTACGAGCAGTACTTC; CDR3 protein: CASSLRWGVGYEQYF
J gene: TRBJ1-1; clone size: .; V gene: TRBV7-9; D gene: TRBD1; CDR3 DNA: TGTGCCAGCAGCCTTGGACAGGGGGTGACTGAAGCTTTCTTT; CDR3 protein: CASSLGQGVTEAFF
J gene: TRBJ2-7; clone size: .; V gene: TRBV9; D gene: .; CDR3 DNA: TGTGCCAGCAGCGTACTGGTGAACTCCTACGAGCAGTACTTC; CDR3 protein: CASSVLVNSYEQYF
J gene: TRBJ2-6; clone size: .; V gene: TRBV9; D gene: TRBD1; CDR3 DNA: TGTGCCAGCAGCGTAGGGACAGGGGGGACGGGGGCCAACGTCCTGACTTTC; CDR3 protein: CASSVGTGGTGANVLTF
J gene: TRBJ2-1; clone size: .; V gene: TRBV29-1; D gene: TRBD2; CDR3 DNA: TGCAGCGTTGGACTAGCGGGGGGCTCCTACAATGAGCAGTTCTTC; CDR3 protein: CSVGLAGGSYNEQFF
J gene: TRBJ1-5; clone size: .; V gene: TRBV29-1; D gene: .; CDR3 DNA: TGCAGCGTTGAGGGGCAGAGAGGACAGCCCCAGCATTTT; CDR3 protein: CSVEGQRGQPQHF
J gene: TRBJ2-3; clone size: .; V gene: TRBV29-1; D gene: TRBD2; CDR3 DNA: TGCAGCGTGAAGCGGGGGAGCACAGATACGCAGTATTTT; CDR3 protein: CSVKRGSTDTQYF
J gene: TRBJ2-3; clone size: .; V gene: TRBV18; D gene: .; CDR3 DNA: TGTGCCAGCTTTATGGACCCCACAGATACGCAGTATTTT; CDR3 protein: CASFMDPTDTQYF
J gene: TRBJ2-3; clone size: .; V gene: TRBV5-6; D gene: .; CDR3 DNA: TGTGCCAGCAGCTTGGTGGAAGGGTCTGGAGGCACAGATACGCAGTATTTT; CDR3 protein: CASSLVEGSGGTDTQYF
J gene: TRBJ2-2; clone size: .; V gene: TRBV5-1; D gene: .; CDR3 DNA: TGCGCCAGCAGCTTAAAAGGCGCCCAGAACACCGGGGAGCTGTTTTTT; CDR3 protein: CASSLKGAQNTGELFF
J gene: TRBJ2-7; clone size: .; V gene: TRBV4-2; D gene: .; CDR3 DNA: TGTGCCAGCAGCCAATCCTCATACGAGCAGTACTTC; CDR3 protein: CASSQSSYEQYF
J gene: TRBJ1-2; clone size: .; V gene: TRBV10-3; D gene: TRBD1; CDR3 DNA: TGTGCCATCAGTGAGGGGACAGCCTCACTCTATGGCTACACCTTC; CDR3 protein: CAISEGTASLYGYTF
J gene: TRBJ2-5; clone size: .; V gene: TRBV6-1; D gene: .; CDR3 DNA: TGTGCCAGCAGTCCCCGGGGCGATCAAGAGACCCAGTACTTC; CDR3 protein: CASSPRGDQETQYF
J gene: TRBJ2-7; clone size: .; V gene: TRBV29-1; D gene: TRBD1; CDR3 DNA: TGCAGCGGAGGACAACAGGGGGGCGAGCAGTACTTC; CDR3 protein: CSGGQQGGEQYF
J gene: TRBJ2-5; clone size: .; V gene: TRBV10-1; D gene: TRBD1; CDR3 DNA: TGCGCCAGCAGTGACCGGGACAGCCAAGAGACCCAGTACTTC; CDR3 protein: CASSDRDSQETQYF
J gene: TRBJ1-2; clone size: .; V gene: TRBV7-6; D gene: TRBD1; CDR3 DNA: TGTGCCAGCAGCCGGGGACAGAACTATGGCTACACCTTC; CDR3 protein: CASSRGQNYGYTF
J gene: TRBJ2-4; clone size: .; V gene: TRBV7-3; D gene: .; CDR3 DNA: TGTGCCAGCAGCTTAAGCAGGGGAAACATTCAGTACTTC; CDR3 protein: CASSLSRGNIQYF
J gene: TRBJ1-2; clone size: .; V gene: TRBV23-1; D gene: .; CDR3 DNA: TGCGCCAGTACTCCGGGACGGACTTACTTC; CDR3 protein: CASTPGRTYF
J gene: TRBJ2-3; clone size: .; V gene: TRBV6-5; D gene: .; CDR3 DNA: TGTGCCAGCAGTTACCCAGCCACAGATACGCAGTATTTT; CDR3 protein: CASSYPATDTQYF
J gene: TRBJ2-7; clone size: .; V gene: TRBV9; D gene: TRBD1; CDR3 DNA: TGTGCCAGCAGCGCCCGGGACAGGGCTTCCTACGAGCAGTACTTC; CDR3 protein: CASSARDRASYEQYF
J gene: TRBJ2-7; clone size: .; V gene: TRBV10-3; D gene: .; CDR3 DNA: TGTGCCATCAGTGGTAAGGAGAAGGGTACCTACGAGCAGTACTTC; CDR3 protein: CAISGKEKGTYEQYF
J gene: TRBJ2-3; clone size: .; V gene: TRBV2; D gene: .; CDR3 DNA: TGTGCCAGCAGGAAGGAGGGGTGGGGCACAGATACGCAGTATTTT; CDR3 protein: CASRKEGWGTDTQYF
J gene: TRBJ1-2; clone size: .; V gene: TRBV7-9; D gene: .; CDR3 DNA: TGTGCCAGCAGCCTTGAGACTAACTATGGCTACACCTTC; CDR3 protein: CASSLETNYGYTF
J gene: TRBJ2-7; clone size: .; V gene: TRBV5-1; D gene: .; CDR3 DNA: TGCGCCAGCAGCTTGGGAAGTCTGGACACAACCTACGAGCAGTACTTC; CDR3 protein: CASSLGSLDTTYEQYF
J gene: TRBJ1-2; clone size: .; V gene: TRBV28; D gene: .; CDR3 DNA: TGTGCCAGCAGTTCGCCAGGAGGGAAGGGATATGGCTACACCTTC; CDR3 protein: CASSSPGGKGYGYTF
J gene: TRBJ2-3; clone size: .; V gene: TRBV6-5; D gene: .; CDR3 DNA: TGTGCCAGCATTCCCCCGGGGCGAGGAGGGGATACGCAGTATTTT; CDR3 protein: CASIPPGRGGDTQYF
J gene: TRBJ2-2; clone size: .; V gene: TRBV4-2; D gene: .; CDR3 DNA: TGTGCCAGCACTTTGAAGAGGGGGACGCGCGGGGTGAACACCGGGGAGCTGTTTTTT; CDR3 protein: CASTLKRGTRGVNTGELFF
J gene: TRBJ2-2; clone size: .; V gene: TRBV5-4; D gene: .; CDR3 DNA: TGTGCCAGCAGCAGGGGGTTGGCGAACACCGGGGAGCTGTTTTTT; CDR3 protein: CASSRGLANTGELFF
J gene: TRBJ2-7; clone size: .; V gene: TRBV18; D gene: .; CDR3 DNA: TGTGCCAGCTCACCAACAGGACAAGGCTACGAGCAGTACTTC; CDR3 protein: CASSPTGQGYEQYF
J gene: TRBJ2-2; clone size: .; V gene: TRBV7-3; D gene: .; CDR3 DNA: TGTGCCAGCAGCCCCGGATTCAACACCGGGGAGCTGTTTTTT; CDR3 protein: CASSPGFNTGELFF
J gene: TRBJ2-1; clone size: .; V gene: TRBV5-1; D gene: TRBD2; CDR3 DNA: TGCGCCAGCAGCTGGGGGGACTACCTTAACAATGAGCAGTTCTTC; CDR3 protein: CASSWGDYLNNEQFF
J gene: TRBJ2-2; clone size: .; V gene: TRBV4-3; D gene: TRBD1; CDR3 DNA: TGCGCCAGCAGCCAAGAATTCGAGACAGGGCCGAACACCGGGGAGCTGTTTTTT; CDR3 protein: CASSQEFETGPNTGELFF
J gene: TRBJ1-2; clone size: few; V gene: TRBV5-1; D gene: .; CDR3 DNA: TGCGCCAGCAGCTTGGTTGTCCAGGGAAACTATGGCTACACCTTC; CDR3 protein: CASSLVVQGNYGYTF
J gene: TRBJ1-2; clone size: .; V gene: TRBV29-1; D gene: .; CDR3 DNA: TGCAGCGTGACCCAGGGGACTGGCTACACCTTC; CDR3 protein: CSVTQGTGYTF
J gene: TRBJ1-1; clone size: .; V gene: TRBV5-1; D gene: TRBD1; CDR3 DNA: TGCGCCAGCAGCTTGGCGGGACAGGGATGGACTGAAGCTTTCTTT; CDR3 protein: CASSLAGQGWTEAFF
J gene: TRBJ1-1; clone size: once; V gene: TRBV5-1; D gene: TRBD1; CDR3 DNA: TGCGCCAGCAGCTGGACAGGGGGAAGAGTAAATGAGGCTTTCTTT; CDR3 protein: CASSWTGGRVNEAFF
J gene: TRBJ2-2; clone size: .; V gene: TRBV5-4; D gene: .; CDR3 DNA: TGTGCCAGCAGCTCAGCGGGACAGATGAACACCGGGGAGCTGTTTTTT; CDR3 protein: CASSSAGQMNTGELFF